This TCR beta chain was found in a study of blood T cell repertoires in COVID-19. Per the study methods: Reference gene primer amplification yielded estimated nucleated cell counts. Repertoires were generated with immunoSEQ multiplex PCR, while TCRdb's copy carries only in-frame clones and drops some. The V and J calls and clone size were taken over from that table, and D and trimming were inferred from the DNA. The sample yields approximately 100,000 clones, roughly 90% seen once. With 0 bases removed from V and 2 bases from J, the gap between germline ends came to 3 bases. The length of the CDR3 is 13 residues. Per germline, CDR1 SGHRS and CDR2 YFSETQ.

The chain couples TRBV5-1 to TRBJ1-5, with unresolved D. The receptor comes from a human donor in a cohort sampled during active COVID-19. Source material: peripheral blood. CDR3 in amino acids: CASSLAGNQPQHF. CDR3 coding DNA: TGCGCCAGCAGCTTGGCAGGCAATCAGCCCCAGCATTTT.